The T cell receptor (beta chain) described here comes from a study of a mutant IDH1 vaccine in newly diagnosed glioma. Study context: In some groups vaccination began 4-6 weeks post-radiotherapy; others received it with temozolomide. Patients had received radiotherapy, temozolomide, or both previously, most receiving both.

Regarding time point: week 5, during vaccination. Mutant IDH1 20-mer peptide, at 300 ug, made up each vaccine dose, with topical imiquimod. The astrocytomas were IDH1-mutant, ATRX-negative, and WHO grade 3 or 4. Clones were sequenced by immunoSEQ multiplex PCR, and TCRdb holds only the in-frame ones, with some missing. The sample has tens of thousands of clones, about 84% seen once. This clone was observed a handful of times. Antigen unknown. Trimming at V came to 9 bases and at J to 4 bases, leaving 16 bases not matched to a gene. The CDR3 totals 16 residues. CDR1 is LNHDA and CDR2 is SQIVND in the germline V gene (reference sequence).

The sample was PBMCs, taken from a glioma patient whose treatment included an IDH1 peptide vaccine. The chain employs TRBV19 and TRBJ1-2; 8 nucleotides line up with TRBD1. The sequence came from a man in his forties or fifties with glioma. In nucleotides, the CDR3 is TGTGCCAGCACCCCCAAGGCAGGGGGCGCTCCCTATGGCTACACCTTC. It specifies CASTPKAGGAPYGYTF.